A selection of T cell receptor beta chains follows, all from one sample in a study of T cell responses to AZD1222 COVID-19 vaccine. The table came from immunoSEQ multiplex PCR; TCRdb's copy has only in-frame clones and leaves some out. Of tens of thousands of clones listed, about 91% were seen once; the top ten hold about 9.3%. Sample: peripheral blood, taken 28 days after the second AZD1222 dose. These receptors all stem from an adult who received the AZD1222 COVID-19 vaccine. Both conserved end residues are part of each CDR3. Fields, in order: J gene, D gene, V gene, clone size, CDR3 protein, CDR3 DNA. A D gene is named only where the DNA matches it firmly. Part of the rows lack a size; the others show once, few, many or a class for expanded clones.

TRBJ1-2	.	TRBV29-1	.	CSVDPDRGKGYGYTF	TGCAGCGTTGACCCTGACCGGGGTAAGGGCTATGGCTACACCTTC
TRBJ2-7	.	TRBV5-1	.	CASRDPRSSYEQYF	TGCGCCAGCAGGGACCCCCGGTCCTCCTACGAGCAGTACTTC
TRBJ2-1	TRBD2	TRBV19	.	CASGVAGGTNEQFF	TGTGCCAGTGGAGTGGCGGGGGGGACCAATGAGCAGTTCTTC
TRBJ1-2	TRBD1	TRBV10-3	.	CAISPGQGGPGYTF	TGTGCCATCAGTCCAGGACAGGGAGGTCCTGGCTACACCTTC
TRBJ2-2	.	TRBV19	.	CASSISTGANTGELFF	TGTGCCAGTAGTATATCAACAGGCGCGAACACCGGGGAGCTGTTTTTT
TRBJ1-2	TRBD1	TRBV5-1	.	CASSLATGLDGYTF	TGCGCCAGCAGCTTAGCGACAGGGTTGGATGGCTACACCTTC
TRBJ2-2	TRBD2	TRBV27	.	CASSLLAGVAGELFF	TGTGCCAGCAGTTTACTAGCGGGAGTAGCGGGGGAGCTGTTTTTT
TRBJ2-5	.	TRBV7-8	few	CASSTGRLPETQYF	TGTGCCAGCAGCACGGGACGGCTCCCGGAGACCCAGTACTTC
TRBJ2-3	.	TRBV14	.	CASSQDVGTWGYF	TGTGCCAGCAGCCAAGATGTGGGGACCTGGGGGTATTTT
TRBJ2-3	.	TRBV7-9	.	CASSLAGPDTQYF	TGTGCCAGCAGCTTAGCCGGGCCCGATACGCAGTATTTT
TRBJ1-6	.	TRBV19	.	CASNSNSPLHF	TGTGCCAGTAACTCAAATTCACCCCTCCACTTT
TRBJ1-6	TRBD1	TRBV4-1	.	CASSPRQGNSPLHF	TGCGCCAGCAGCCCGCGACAGGGAAATTCACCCCTCCACTTT
TRBJ2-1	.	TRBV12-3/TRBV12-4	.	CASSLFNEQFF	TGTGCCAGCAGTTTATTCAATGAGCAGTTCTTC
TRBJ1-1	.	TRBV15	.	CATSRDGLRGSEAFF	TGTGCCACCAGCAGAGACGGACTTAGGGGATCTGAAGCTTTCTTT
TRBJ1-5	.	TRBV3-1/TRBV3-2	.	CASSQGRGGEPQHF	TGTGCCAGCAGCCAAGGCAGGGGTGGTGAGCCCCAGCATTTT
TRBJ2-3	TRBD2	TRBV10-3	once	CAISESTTSGKPSFSTDTQYF	TGTGCCATCAGTGAGTCGACGACTAGCGGGAAACCCTCCTTTAGCACAGATACGCAGTATTTT
TRBJ2-1	.	TRBV3-1/TRBV3-2	.	CASSPDSAYNEQFF	TGTGCCAGCAGCCCGGACAGCGCTTACAATGAGCAGTTCTTC
TRBJ1-1	TRBD1	TRBV18	.	CASSPAGQGNTEAFF	TGTGCCAGCTCACCCGCCGGACAGGGCAACACTGAAGCTTTCTTT
TRBJ1-5	.	TRBV6-1	.	CASSEAGGPYQPQHF	TGTGCCAGCAGTGAAGCGGGGGGTCCTTATCAGCCCCAGCATTTT
TRBJ2-7	TRBD1	TRBV7-7	.	CASSPSSQGEQYF	TGTGCCAGCAGCCCCTCTTCACAGGGGGAGCAGTACTTC
TRBJ1-2	TRBD1	TRBV10-3	.	CAISSGTGLAENRGYTF	TGTGCCATCAGTTCCGGGACAGGCCTCGCTGAAAACAGGGGCTACACCTTC
TRBJ2-5	.	TRBV11-2	.	CASSLVWGETQYF	TGTGCCAGCAGCTTGGTTTGGGGAGAGACCCAGTACTTC
TRBJ2-3	TRBD1	TRBV6-5	.	CASSQGTGRTDTQYF	TGTGCCAGCAGCCAAGGGACAGGACGCACAGATACGCAGTATTTT